The T cell receptor (beta chain) under discussion was sequenced for a study of blood T cells in healthy people across ages. As for the study in general: Template switching recovered approximately one barcoded beta molecule for every two T cells.

Study conclusions and caveats: Older individuals had lower TCR beta diversity per million T cells (the decline was roughly linear).

Alongside a J-beta primer mix, a sample-barcoded 5' primer served in a second PCR lasting roughly 6 to 12 cycles. MiXCR, run by TCRdb on the 5' RACE reads, gives a single entry per CDR3 protein. Here the sample spans around 1,800,000 distinct CDR3 sequences, about two fifths being singletons. This clonotype appeared a few times. Its antigen is still unknown. Russia was home to the donors, healthy Caucasian individuals aged roughly 6 to 90. The length of the CDR3 is 16 residues. CDR1 and CDR2 from the germline V gene are LGHNA and YSLEER. Trimming took off 2 bases at V and 7 bases at J, with 15 bases between the two ends.

Sequences were obtained from blood. The rearrangement links TRBV4-3 to TRBJ1-6; D remains ambiguous. The clonotype comes from a human donor in good health. CDR3: CASSQILQTSNSPLHF. CDR3 sequence (DNA): TGCGCCAGCAGCCAAATCCTTCAAACGTCCAATTCACCCCTCCACTTT.